The 26 T cell receptor beta chains reported below all come from one sample, sequenced in a study of T cell responses to AZD1222 COVID-19 vaccine. Sequencing was performed with immunoSEQ multiplex PCR; in TCRdb, only in-frame clones are kept and a portion is missing. The data hold around 120,000 clones, with approximately 88% observed a single time. Sequencing was performed on peripheral blood, taken on day 0 of AZD1222 vaccination. These receptor sequences come from an adult in good health.

The rearrangement uses TRBV4-1 and TRBJ2-1; D perhaps matches TRBD1 (6 bases). Germline lookup yields CDR1 MGHRA and CDR2 YSYEKL. The CDR3 has 12 residues. The V end was cut by 0 bases, the J end by 14 bases, with 11 bases between. DNA of the CDR3: TGCGCCAGCAGCCAAGATAGCCGGACAGAGTTCTTC. As protein: CASSQDSRTEFF.

The rearrangement links TRBV4-2 to TRBJ1-2, with 7 bases identical to TRBD1. This CDR3 region has 15 residues. J was trimmed by 0 bases and V by 7 bases; bases with no gene match: 8. CDR1 LGHNA and CDR2 YNFKEQ come from the germline V gene. CDR3 sequence: CASTEWTGANYGYTF. DNA for the CDR3: TGTGCCAGCACCGAGTGGACAGGAGCTAACTATGGCTACACCTTC.

This clone was seen only once. The chain couples TRBV2 to TRBJ1-2; TRBD1 might be the D (5 bases). Trimming stripped 5 bases from V and 6 bases from J, with 10 bases between. Germline CDR1 and CDR2: SNHLY and FYNNEI. CDR3 length: 12 amino acids. The CDR3 here is CASSPRADGYTF. CDR3 nucleotide sequence: TGTGCCAGCAGTCCCAGGGCTGATGGCTACACCTTC.

V is TRBV6-8 and J is TRBJ1-2; no definite D call. V was pared by 5 bases and J by 0 bases, with 13 bases between. Per germline, CDR1 MNHGY and CDR2 SAAAGT. This CDR3 has 15 amino acids. In DNA form, the CDR3 reads TGTGCCAGCAGTGTGATTACCCCGGCTAACTATGGCTACACCTTC. As protein: CASSVITPANYGYTF.

The chain carries TRBV29-1 and TRBJ2-1; 7 bases align to TRBD1. V was pared by 5 bases and J by 2 bases, with 3 bases of the junction left unmatched. The CDR3 totals 13 residues. Germline lookup yields CDR1 SQVTM and CDR2 ANQGSEA. CDR3 in amino acids: CSVRQGTYNEQFF. The DNA for the CDR3 is TGCAGCGTTAGACAGGGCACCTACAATGAGCAGTTCTTC.

The rearrangement joins TRBV7-8 to TRBJ1-2, with 10 bases fitting TRBD1. The CDR3 totals 16 residues. The germline V gene has CDR1 SGHVS and CDR2 FQNEAQ. V was clipped by 3 bases and J by 2 bases; unmatched bases: 6. CDR3 region: CASSLVGTGVNYGYTF. For the CDR3, the DNA is TGTGCCAGCAGCTTGGTAGGGACAGGGGTAAACTATGGCTACACCTTC.

This clone occurred a few times. This chain uses TRBV19 with TRBJ1-1; 8 bases align to TRBD1. This CDR3 spans 14 amino acids. Germline V lookup: CDR1 LNHDA, CDR2 SQIVND (reference sequence). The V segment lost 7 bases and the J segment 0 bases; nucleotides outside the gene matches: 4. The CDR3 region has the DNA TGTGCCAGTACCCGGGACAGGATGAACACTGAAGCTTTCTTT. This gives the protein CASTRDRMNTEAFF.

This chain links TRBV21-1 with TRBJ1-2. TRBV21-1 is noted as a pseudogene. The CDR3 is 14 amino acids. CDR3 in amino acids: CASSRAGPQKGYTF. For the CDR3, the DNA is TGTGCCAGCAGCAGGGCGGGACCCCAAAAGGGCTACACCTTC.

The rearrangement joins TRBV6-2 or TRBV6-3 to TRBJ1-5; no definite D call. CDR1 and CDR2 (germline): MNHEY, SVGEGT. Trimming cost V 1 base and J 4 bases, with 5 bases left between them. The CDR3 contains 13 residues. DNA of the CDR3: TGTGCCAGCAGTTACTTGGGGAATCAGCCCCAGCATTTT. It specifies CASSYLGNQPQHF.

The count of this clone is one. The chain joins TRBV3-1 (or the pseudogene TRBV3-2) to TRBJ2-4; D gene uncertain. Trimming took off 1 base at V and 0 bases at J, with 4 bases between the two ends. The CDR3 consists of 14 residues. CDR1 and CDR2 (germline): LGHDT, YNNKEL (reference sequence). The CDR3 DNA reads TGTGCCAGCAGCCAAGTCAGAGCCAAAAACATTCAGTACTTC. Protein sequence: CASSQVRAKNIQYF.

The chain carries TRBV6-2 or TRBV6-3 and TRBJ2-1, with D perhaps assigned TRBD1 or TRBD2 (5 bases each). Germline assignment: CDR1 MNHEY and CDR2 SVGEGT. The CDR3 runs to 13 residues. Trimming cost V 5 bases and J 5 bases, with 10 bases left between them. CDR3 sequence: CASSRGSNNEQFF. In DNA, the CDR3 is TGTGCCAGCAGTCGGGGCAGTAACAATGAGCAGTTCTTC.

This clone was observed a handful of times. The chain combines TRBV28 with TRBJ2-3, with 9 bases aligning to TRBD2. With 5 bases clipped from V and 0 bases from J, the junction kept 6 bases outside the gene matches. The CDR3 length is 16 residues. The germline V gene has CDR1 MDHEN and CDR2 SYDVKM. Written as DNA, the CDR3 is TGTGCCAGCAGTCCCCTGCGGGGGGGAAGCACAGATACGCAGTATTTT. Its protein product is CASSPLRGGSTDTQYF.

J is TRBJ2-2 and V is TRBV6-1, with D tentatively TRBD2 (6 bases). Germline-derived CDR1 and CDR2 are MNHNS and SASEGT. The V end lost 3 bases, the J end lost 3 bases, and 8 bases lay between the germline ends. The CDR3 has 14 amino acids. This CDR3 is CASSDPGDTGELFF. DNA for the CDR3: TGTGCCAGCAGTGATCCGGGGGACACCGGGGAGCTGTTTTTT.

V gene TRBV21-1 combines with J gene TRBJ2-7. TRBV21-1 is a pseudogene locus. This CDR3 comprises 12 residues. The CDR3 spells CASSRPVYEQYF. DNA for the CDR3: TGTGCCAGCAGCAGGCCGGTCTACGAGCAGTACTTC.

V usage is TRBV2 and J usage is TRBJ1-6; perhaps TRBD1 as D (6 bases). This CDR3 is built from 14 residues. Germline loops: CDR1 SNHLY, CDR2 FYNNEI. With 2 bases removed from V and 10 bases from J, the gap between germline ends came to 12 bases. In DNA form, the CDR3 reads TGTGCCAGCAGTGAACCCGGGACAAGCTCACCCCTCCACTTT. Translating it yields CASSEPGTSSPLHF.

This clone showed up just once. This rearrangement joins TRBV14 to TRBJ1-2, with unresolved D. The V end was cut by 2 bases, the J end by 8 bases, with 12 bases between. The CDR3 loop spans 13 amino acids. The germline CDR1 and CDR2 sequences are SGHDN and FVKESK. Here the CDR3 DNA reads TGTGCCAGCAGCCAACGACCCGAAGGGGGCTACACCTTC. Protein product: CASSQRPEGGYTF.

The V and J genes are TRBV20-1 and TRBJ1-1; D possibly corresponds to TRBD1 (5 bases). The germline V gene encodes CDR1 DFQATT and CDR2 SNEGSKA (reference sequence). The CDR3 consists of 15 residues. The germline V and J ends were trimmed by 3 bases and 0 bases, with 14 bases remaining between them. This chain's CDR3 is CSASEYGGLNTEAFF. The DNA of the CDR3 is TGCAGTGCTAGTGAATATGGGGGGTTGAACACTGAAGCTTTCTTT.

CDR3 DNA: TGTGCCAGTAGCTACGGGAGCTCTGGAAACACCATATATTTT. Translation gives CASSYGSSGNTIYF. The rearrangement uses TRBV19 and TRBJ1-3; D gene unclear. The V gene's germline CDR1 is LNHDA and CDR2 SQIVND (reference sequence). The CDR3 spans 14 residues. Trimming left V 6 bases short and J 0 bases short, with 9 bases between.

The chain joins TRBV19 to TRBJ1-5; D ambiguous. Germline CDR1 and CDR2: LNHDA and SQIVND (reference sequence). With 9 bases removed from V and 2 bases from J, the gap between germline ends came to 11 bases. The CDR3 is made up of 13 amino acids. In DNA form, the CDR3 reads TGTGCCAGCCGGGCTCTACGCAATCAGCCCCAGCATTTT. Residues: CASRALRNQPQHF.

This clone was seen just once. This chain connects TRBV11-2 to TRBJ2-3; D remains ambiguous. The germline V gene has CDR1 SGHAT and CDR2 FQNNGV. The ends were cut back, 0 bases at V and 2 bases at J, with 18 bases in the middle. The CDR3 has 18 amino acids. The CDR3 DNA reads TGTGCCAGCAGCTTAGATTTTACGGACGCTGAACCCACAGATACGCAGTATTTT. This encodes CASSLDFTDAEPTDTQYF.

The chain combines TRBV19 with TRBJ2-6, with D perhaps matching TRBD1 (5 bases). Germline CDR1 and CDR2: LNHDA and SQIVND (reference sequence). The V gene lost 7 bases and the J gene lost 0 bases, with 13 bases spanning the gap. The CDR3 totals 16 residues. Here the CDR3 reads CASTVTGNSGANVLTF. The CDR3 DNA follows: TGTGCCAGTACTGTCACAGGTAACTCTGGGGCCAACGTCCTGACTTTC.

This chain connects TRBV5-6 to TRBJ2-6; D uncertain. In germline, CDR1 is SGHDT, CDR2 YYEEEE. Trimming pared 1 base from V and 4 bases from J, leaving 15 bases between. CDR3 size: 17 residues. CDR3 nucleotide sequence: TGTGCCAGCAGCTTGATGGTTGGAGAGAGGGGGGCCAACGTCCTGACTTTC. Amino acids: CASSLMVGERGANVLTF.

This chain links TRBV6-1 with TRBJ2-5; possibly TRBD2 for D (5 bases). Germline V CDR1 and CDR2: MNHNS, SASEGT. Deletions cut 0 bases from V and 4 bases from J, with 15 bases between. The CDR3 extends over 16 amino acids. The CDR3 DNA reads TGTGCCAGCAGTGAAGCGGTGTCAGTTGGAGGAGAGACCCAGTACTTC. It yields the protein CASSEAVSVGGETQYF.

The rearrangement joins TRBV9 to TRBJ2-5; D may be TRBD2 (5 bases). The germline gives CDR1 SGDLS, CDR2 YYNGEE. The CDR3 has 14 residues. V shed 0 bases and J shed 4 bases, with 10 bases lying between them. The CDR3 loop reads CASSVAAGRETQYF. The CDR3 coding sequence is TGTGCCAGCAGCGTAGCGGCGGGCCGAGAGACCCAGTACTTC.

This rearrangement joins TRBV20-1 to TRBJ1-1; maybe TRBD1 (5 bases). Trimming took 3 bases from V and 6 from J, leaving 14 bases between them. This CDR3 region has 13 residues. Germline-derived CDR1 and CDR2 are DFQATT and SNEGSKA (reference sequence). As DNA, the CDR3 is TGCAGTGCTAGTTTGACAGTAGGGGCTGAAGCTTTCTTT. Translation: CSASLTVGAEAFF.

This clone was found once. The rearrangement joins TRBV24-1 to TRBJ2-3, with D tentatively TRBD2 (6 bases). The CDR3 length is 13 residues. The V gene's germline CDR1 is KGHDR and CDR2 SFDVKD. V was shortened by 8 bases and J by 1 base, with 9 bases between the two germline ends. CDR3 nucleotide sequence: TGTGCCACCAATGGCGGGGGCACAGATACGCAGTATTTT. This sequence encodes CATNGGGTDTQYF.